A selection of T cell receptor beta chains follows, all from one sample in a study of shared clonotypes between healthy human individuals. Clones were sequenced by immunoSEQ multiplex PCR, and TCRdb holds only the in-frame ones, with some missing. The sample lists about 1.1 million clones, approximately 80% seen once, with 0.85% to 1% in the top ten. Sequenced input: memory CD4+ T cells from PBMCs. The receptors originated from a man between 18 and 29 years old in good health. Some clones in this sample may be carry-over from other donors' samples. CDR3s include the opening cysteine and the closing phenylalanine or tryptophan. D genes are given only for firm matches.

CASSLPQGNTIYF TRBJ1-3 . TRBV25-1
CASSPGDRGRETQYF TRBJ2-5 TRBD1 TRBV18
CASSLAYGAPNEQFF TRBJ2-1 . TRBV5-1
CASSVPGLADTSSYNEQFF TRBJ2-1 TRBD2 TRBV5-1
CASSLRGPGQGGETQYF TRBJ2-5 TRBD1 TRBV5-1
CAWNRAGVDLFF TRBJ2-1 TRBD2 TRBV30
CASSSYRQGKYETQYF TRBJ2-5 TRBD1 TRBV5-8
CASSELAGGETQYF TRBJ2-5 TRBD2 TRBV2
CASSADRGRGEAFF TRBJ1-1 TRBD1 TRBV28
CASIGTGLLEQYF TRBJ2-7 TRBD1 TRBV28
CASSLGYRADTQYF TRBJ2-3 . TRBV11-1
CASRGGTGMTGAGEQFF TRBJ2-1 TRBD1 TRBV14
CASSLELKAEAFF TRBJ1-1 . TRBV7-2
CASSPRGTSGGGNEQFF TRBJ2-1 TRBD2 TRBV11-3
CASSAAGTIKETQYF TRBJ2-5 . TRBV5-1
CAISEPRLAGVVNEQFF TRBJ2-1 TRBD2 TRBV10-3
CASSLNGDSYEQYF TRBJ2-7 . TRBV27
CASGNRTDTQYF TRBJ2-3 . TRBV5-1
CAISEGSGANVLTF TRBJ2-6 . TRBV10-3
CASSLRTAGGYNEQFF TRBJ2-1 TRBD2 TRBV5-1
CASSATVRGNQPQHF TRBJ1-5 . TRBV28
CASSLLVEEETQYF TRBJ2-5 . TRBV11-2
CASSRTGGRNEQYF TRBJ2-7 TRBD1 TRBV14
CASSPRAGGSYEQYF TRBJ2-7 TRBD1 TRBV18
CASSLDRGASNYGYTF TRBJ1-2 TRBD1 TRBV7-2
CASSDAGTSFSGELFF TRBJ2-2 TRBD2 TRBV5-1
CASSLRGAAYEQYF TRBJ2-7 . TRBV7-8
CASSVESSGNTIYF TRBJ1-3 . TRBV2
CASSNRGDSYEQYF TRBJ2-7 TRBD1 TRBV11-2
CASSSAGTSVGDEQFF TRBJ2-1 TRBD2 TRBV28
CASRHNRRVQETQYF TRBJ2-5 . TRBV6-5
CASSSILAGERDNEQFF TRBJ2-1 TRBD2 TRBV28
CASSRRGPSGSTPHEQYF TRBJ2-7 . TRBV4-2
CASSGGTGPLSGNTIYF TRBJ1-3 TRBD1 TRBV9
CASSLGVYGYTF TRBJ1-2 . TRBV7-9
CASSEGLAGAWTGELFF TRBJ2-2 TRBD2 TRBV10-1
CASSGTSRTEAFF TRBJ1-1 . TRBV11-2
CASSMGAGANVLTF TRBJ2-6 . TRBV5-1
CASSADRGNTEAFF TRBJ1-1 TRBD1 TRBV5-1
CASSGQGWEQYF TRBJ2-7 TRBD1 TRBV10-1
CASSIQGPTEAFF TRBJ1-1 . TRBV5-5
CAISDGMAGGELFF TRBJ2-2 . TRBV10-3